This T cell receptor beta chain was sequenced for a study of shared clonotypes between healthy human individuals. Study-wide background: Donor ages ranged 18 to 49 years: a couple of women, a few men. Whole-study findings and limits: The study drew on few donors, limiting represented genetic and exposure-history diversity. In general, naive subsets displayed greater estimated richness than memory subsets did.

About 30,000 T cell genomes, or roughly 200 ng DNA, went into the sorted-subset replicate PCRs. This table comes from immunoSEQ multiplex PCR, and its TCRdb copy is limited to in-frame clones, with some not included. The sample has some 2,100,000 clones; approximately 94% are singletons. Trimming took 0 bases from V and 1 from J, leaving 6 bases between them. Germline V gene sequence: CDR1 MNHNY, CDR2 SVGAGI (reference sequence). The CDR3 covers 14 residues. About this clone itself: Its antigen is not identified.

CD45RO-negative CD8 cells positively selected for CCR7 made up the naive population, which excluded terminally differentiated effector memory CD45RA+ cells. This chain joins TRBV6-6 and TRBJ1-1; D unresolved. Material for sequencing was naive CD8+ T cells from PBMCs. This receptor was taken from a man aged 18 to 30 in good health. Some clones in this sample may be carry-over from other donors' samples. The CDR3 DNA follows: TGTGCCAGCAGTTACTCGCTCGGGAACACTGAAGCTTTCTTT. Protein: CASSYSLGNTEAFF.